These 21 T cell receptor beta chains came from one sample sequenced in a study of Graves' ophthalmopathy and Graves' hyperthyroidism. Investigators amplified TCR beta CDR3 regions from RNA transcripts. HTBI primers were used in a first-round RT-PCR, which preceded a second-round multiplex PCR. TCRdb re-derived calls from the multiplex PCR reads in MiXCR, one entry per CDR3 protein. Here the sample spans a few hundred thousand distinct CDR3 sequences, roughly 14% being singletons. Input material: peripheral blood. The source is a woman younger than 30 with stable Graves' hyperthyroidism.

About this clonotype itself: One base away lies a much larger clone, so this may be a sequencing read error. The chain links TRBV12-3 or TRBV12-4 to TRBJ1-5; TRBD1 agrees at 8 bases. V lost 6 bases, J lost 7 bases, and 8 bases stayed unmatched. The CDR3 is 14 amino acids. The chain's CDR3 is CASRNRGAGQPQHF. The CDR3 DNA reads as TGTGCCAGCAGAAACAGGGGGGCGGGGCAGCCCCAGCATTTT.

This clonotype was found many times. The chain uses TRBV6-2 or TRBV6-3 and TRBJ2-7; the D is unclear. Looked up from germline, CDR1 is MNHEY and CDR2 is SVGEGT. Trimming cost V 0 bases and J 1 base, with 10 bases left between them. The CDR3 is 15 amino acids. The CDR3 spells CASSYSGPTSYEQYF. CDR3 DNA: TGTGCCAGCAGTTACTCCGGCCCGACATCCTACGAGCAGTACTTC.

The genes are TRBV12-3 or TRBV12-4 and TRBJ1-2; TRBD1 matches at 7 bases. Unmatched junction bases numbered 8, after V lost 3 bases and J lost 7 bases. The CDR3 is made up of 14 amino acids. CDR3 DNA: TGTGCCAGCAGTTTCAGGGGGAGAGGCGGTGGCTACACCTTC. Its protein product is CASSFRGRGGGYTF.

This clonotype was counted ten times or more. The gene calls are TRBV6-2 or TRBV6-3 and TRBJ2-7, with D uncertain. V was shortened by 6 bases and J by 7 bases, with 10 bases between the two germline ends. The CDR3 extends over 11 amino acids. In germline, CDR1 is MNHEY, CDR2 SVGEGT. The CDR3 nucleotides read TGTGCCAGCAGCTACACGATGGAGCAGTACTTC. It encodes CASSYTMEQYF.

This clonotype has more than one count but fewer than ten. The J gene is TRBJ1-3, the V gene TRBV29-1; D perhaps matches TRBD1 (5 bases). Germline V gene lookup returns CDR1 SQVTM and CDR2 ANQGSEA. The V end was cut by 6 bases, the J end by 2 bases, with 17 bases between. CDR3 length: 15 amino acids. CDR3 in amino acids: CSVGEGFATGNTIYF. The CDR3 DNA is TGCAGCGTGGGAGAGGGGTTTGCCACTGGAAACACCATATATTTT.

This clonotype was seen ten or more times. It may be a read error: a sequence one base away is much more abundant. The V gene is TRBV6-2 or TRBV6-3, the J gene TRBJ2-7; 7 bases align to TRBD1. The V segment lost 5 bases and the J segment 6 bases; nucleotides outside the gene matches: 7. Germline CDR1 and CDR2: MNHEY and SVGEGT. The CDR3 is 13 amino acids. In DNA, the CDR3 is TGTGCCAGCAGTATGGACAGGAGCTGCGAGCAGTACTTC. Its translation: CASSMDRSCEQYF.

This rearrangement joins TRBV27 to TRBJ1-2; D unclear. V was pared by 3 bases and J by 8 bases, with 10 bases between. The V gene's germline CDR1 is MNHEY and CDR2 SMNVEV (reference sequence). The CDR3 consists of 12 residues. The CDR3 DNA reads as TGTGCCAGCAGTTTCAACGGATGGGGCTACACCTTC. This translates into CASSFNGWGYTF.

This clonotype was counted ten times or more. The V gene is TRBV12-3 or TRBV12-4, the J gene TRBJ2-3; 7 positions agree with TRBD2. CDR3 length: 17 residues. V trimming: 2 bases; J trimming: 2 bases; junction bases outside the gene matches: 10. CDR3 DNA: TGTGCCAGCAGTTTACACGTGGGGCTAGCGGCCACAGATACGCAGTATTTT. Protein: CASSLHVGLAATDTQYF.

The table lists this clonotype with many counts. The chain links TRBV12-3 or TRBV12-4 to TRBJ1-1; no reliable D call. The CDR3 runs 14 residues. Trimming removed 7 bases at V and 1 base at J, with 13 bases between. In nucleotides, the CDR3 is TGTGCCAGCAAGATGATCCAGGCGAACACTGAAGCTTTCTTT. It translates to CASKMIQANTEAFF.

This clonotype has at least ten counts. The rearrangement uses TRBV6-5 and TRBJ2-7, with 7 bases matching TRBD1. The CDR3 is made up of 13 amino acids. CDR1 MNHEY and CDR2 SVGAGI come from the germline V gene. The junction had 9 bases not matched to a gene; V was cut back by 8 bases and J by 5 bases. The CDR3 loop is CASSGTVKNEQYF. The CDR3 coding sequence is TGTGCCAGCTCCGGGACAGTAAAAAACGAGCAGTACTTC.

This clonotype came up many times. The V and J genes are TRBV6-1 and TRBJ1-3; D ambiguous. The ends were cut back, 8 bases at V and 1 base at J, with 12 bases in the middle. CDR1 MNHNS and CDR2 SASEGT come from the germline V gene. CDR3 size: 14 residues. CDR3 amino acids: CASVPRLSGNTIYF. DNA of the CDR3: TGTGCCAGCGTCCCCAGGTTATCTGGAAACACCATATATTTT.

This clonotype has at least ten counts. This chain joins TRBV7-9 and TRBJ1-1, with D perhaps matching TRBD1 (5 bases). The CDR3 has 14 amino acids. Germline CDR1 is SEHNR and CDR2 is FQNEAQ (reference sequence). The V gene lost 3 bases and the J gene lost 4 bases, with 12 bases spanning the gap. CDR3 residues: CASSLGTVATEAFF. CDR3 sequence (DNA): TGTGCCAGCAGCTTGGGGACGGTGGCCACTGAAGCTTTCTTT.

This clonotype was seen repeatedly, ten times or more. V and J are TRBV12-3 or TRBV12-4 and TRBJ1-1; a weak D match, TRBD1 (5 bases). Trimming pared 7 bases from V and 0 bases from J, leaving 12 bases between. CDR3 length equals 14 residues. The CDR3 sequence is CASTRQRMNTEAFF. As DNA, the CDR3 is TGTGCCAGCACTAGACAGCGGATGAACACTGAAGCTTTCTTT.

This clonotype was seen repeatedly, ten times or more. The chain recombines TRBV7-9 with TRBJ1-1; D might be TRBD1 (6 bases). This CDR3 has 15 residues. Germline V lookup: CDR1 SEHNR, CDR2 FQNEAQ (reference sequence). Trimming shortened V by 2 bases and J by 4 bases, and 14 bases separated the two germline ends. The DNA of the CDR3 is TGTGCCAGCAGCTTAAAGACAGGTTCACGCACTGAAGCTTTCTTT. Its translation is CASSLKTGSRTEAFF.

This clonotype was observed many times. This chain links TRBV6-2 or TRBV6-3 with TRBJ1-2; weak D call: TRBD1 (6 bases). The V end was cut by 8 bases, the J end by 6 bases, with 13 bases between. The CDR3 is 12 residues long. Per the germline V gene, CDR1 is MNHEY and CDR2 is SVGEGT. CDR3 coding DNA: TGTGCCAGCGTGGACAGTCTCGATGGCTACACCTTC. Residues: CASVDSLDGYTF.

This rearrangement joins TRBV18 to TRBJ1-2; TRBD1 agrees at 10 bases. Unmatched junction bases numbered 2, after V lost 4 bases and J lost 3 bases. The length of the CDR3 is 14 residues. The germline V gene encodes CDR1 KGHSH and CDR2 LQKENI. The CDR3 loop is CASSRQGADYGYTF. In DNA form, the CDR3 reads TGTGCCAGCTCACGACAGGGGGCGGACTATGGCTACACCTTC.

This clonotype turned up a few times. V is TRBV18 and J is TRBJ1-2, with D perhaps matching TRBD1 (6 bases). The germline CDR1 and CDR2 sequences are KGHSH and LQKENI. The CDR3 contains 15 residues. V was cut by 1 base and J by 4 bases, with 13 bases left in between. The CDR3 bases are TGTGCCAGCTCACCACGAGGCGGGGGCGGCTATGGCTACACCTTC. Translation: CASSPRGGGGYGYTF.

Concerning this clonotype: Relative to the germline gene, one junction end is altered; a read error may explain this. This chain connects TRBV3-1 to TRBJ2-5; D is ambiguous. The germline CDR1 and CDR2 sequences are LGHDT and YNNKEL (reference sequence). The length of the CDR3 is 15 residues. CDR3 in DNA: TGTACCAGCAGCCACGGTCCGGCGAATCAAGAGACCCAGTACTTC. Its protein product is CTSSHGPANQETQYF.

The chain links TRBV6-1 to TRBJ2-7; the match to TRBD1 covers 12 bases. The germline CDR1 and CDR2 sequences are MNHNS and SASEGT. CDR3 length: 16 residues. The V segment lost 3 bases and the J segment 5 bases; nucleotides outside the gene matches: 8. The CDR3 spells CASSDWGQGARNEQYF. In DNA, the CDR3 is TGTGCCAGCAGTGATTGGGGACAGGGGGCAAGGAACGAGCAGTACTTC.

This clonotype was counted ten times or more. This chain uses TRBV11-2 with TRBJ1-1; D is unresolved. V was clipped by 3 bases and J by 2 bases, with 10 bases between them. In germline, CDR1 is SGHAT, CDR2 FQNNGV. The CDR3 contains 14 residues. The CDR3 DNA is TGTGCCAGCAGCTTTAAAGGGATAAACACTGAAGCTTTCTTT. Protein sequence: CASSFKGINTEAFF.

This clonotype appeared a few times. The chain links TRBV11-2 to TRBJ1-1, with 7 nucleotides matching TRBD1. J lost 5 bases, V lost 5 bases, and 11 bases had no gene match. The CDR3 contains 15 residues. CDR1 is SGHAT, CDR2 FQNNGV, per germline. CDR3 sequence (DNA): TGTGCCAGCAGCCCCGCCGTGCACAGGGGTACTGAAGCTTTCTTT. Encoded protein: CASSPAVHRGTEAFF.